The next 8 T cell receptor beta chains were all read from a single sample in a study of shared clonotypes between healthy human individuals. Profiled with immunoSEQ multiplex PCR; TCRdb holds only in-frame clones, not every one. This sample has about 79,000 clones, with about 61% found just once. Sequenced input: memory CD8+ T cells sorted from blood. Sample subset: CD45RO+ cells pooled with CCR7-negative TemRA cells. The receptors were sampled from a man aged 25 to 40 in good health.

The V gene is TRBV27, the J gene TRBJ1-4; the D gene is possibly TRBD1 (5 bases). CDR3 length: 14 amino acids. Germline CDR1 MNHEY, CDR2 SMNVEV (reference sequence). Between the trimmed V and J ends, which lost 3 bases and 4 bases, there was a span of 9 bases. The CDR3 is CASSLLGVNEKLFF. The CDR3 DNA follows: TGTGCCAGCAGTTTGTTAGGGGTTAATGAAAAACTGTTTTTT.

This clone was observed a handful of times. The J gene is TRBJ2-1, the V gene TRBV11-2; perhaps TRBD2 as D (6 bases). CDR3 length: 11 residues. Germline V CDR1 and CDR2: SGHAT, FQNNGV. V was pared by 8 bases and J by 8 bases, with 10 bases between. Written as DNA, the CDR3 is TGTGCCAGCTCCCCGGGAGATGAGCAGTTCTTC. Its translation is CASSPGDEQFF.

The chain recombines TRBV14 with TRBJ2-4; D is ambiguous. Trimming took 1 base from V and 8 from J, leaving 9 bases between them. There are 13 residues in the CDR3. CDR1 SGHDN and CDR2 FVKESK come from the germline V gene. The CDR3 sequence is CASSQVAVDIQYF. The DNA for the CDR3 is TGTGCCAGCAGCCAAGTGGCGGTAGACATTCAGTACTTC.

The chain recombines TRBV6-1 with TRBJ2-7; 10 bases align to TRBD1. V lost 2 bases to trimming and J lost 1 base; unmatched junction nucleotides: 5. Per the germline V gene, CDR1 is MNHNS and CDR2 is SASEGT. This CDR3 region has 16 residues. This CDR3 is CASSELGQGTSYEQYF. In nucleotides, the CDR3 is TGTGCCAGCAGTGAATTGGGACAGGGGACATCCTACGAGCAGTACTTC.

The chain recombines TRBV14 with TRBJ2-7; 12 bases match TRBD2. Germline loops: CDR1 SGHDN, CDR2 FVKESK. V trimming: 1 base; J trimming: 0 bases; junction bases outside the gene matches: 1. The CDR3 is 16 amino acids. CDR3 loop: CASSQGTSGNSYEQYF. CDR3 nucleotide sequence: TGTGCCAGCAGCCAAGGGACTAGCGGGAACTCCTACGAGCAGTACTTC.

The CDR3: CASSGQNSGANVLTF. The CDR3 DNA is TGTGCCAGCAGCGGCCAGAATTCTGGGGCCAACGTCCTGACTTTC. This chain connects TRBV9 to TRBJ2-6; D is unclear. V lost 3 bases and J lost 1, with 8 bases in between. Germline CDR1 SGDLS, CDR2 YYNGEE. The CDR3 is made up of 15 amino acids.

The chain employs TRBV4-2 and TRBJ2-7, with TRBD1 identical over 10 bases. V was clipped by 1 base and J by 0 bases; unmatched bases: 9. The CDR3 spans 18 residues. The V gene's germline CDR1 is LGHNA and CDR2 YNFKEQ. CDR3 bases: TGTGCCAGCAGCCAAGGGGACAGGGGCCCTCCGTTCTCCTACGAGCAGTACTTC. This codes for CASSQGDRGPPFSYEQYF.

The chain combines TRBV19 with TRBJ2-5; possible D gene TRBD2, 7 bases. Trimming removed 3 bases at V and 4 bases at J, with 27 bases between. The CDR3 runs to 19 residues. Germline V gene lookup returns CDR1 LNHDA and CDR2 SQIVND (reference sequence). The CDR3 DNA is TGTGCCAGTAGTATCACGGCCCGGGGGGCTTTCCAGGGTATAGAGACCCAGTACTTC. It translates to CASSITARGAFQGIETQYF.